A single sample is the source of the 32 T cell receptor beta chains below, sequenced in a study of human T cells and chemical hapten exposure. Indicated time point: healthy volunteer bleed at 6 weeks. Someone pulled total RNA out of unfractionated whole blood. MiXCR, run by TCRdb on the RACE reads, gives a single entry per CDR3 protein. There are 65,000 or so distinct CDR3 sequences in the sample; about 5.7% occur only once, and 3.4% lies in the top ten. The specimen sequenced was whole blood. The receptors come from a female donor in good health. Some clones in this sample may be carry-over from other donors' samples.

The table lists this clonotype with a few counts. The CDR3 DNA sequence: TGCAGTGCTAGTAAGGGACAGGGGGGCACTGAAGCTTTCTTT. Its translation: CSASKGQGGTEAFF. The chain recombines TRBV20-1 with TRBJ1-1; 11 bases agree with TRBD1. Germline-derived CDR1 and CDR2 are DFQATT and SNEGSKA (reference sequence). V shed 3 bases, J shed 4 bases, and the junction held 4 bases outside the gene matches. CDR3 length: 14 amino acids.

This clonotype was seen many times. The CDR3 coding sequence is TGTGCCAGCAGCATCCGGGACAGTCGCTACGAGCAGTACTTC. This encodes CASSIRDSRYEQYF. V usage is TRBV9 and J usage is TRBJ2-7, with 7 bases that match TRBD1. The length of the CDR3 is 14 residues. The germline V gene encodes CDR1 SGDLS and CDR2 YYNGEE. The trim removed 4 bases at V and 3 bases at J, leaving 7 bases unmatched.

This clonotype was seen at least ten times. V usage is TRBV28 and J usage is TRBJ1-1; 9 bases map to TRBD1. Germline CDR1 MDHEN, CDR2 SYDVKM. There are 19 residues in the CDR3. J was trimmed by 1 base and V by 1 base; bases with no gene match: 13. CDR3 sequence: CASSLFRGVTGGKNTEAFF. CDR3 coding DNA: TGTGCCAGCAGTTTATTTAGGGGAGTGACAGGGGGGAAGAACACTGAAGCTTTCTTT. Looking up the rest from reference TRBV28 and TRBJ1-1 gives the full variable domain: DVKVTQSSRYLVKRTGEKVFLECVQDMDHENMFWYRQDPGLGLRLIYFSYDVKMKEKGDIPEGYSVSREKKERFSLILESASTNQTSMYLCASSLFRGVTGGKNTEAFFGQGTRLTVV.

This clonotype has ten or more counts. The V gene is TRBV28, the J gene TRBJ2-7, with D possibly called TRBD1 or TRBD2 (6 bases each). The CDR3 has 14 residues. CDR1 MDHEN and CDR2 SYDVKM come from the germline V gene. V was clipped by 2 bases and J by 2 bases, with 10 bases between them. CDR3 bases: TGTGCCAGCAGTTTACGGGGGCAGGCCTACGAGCAGTACTTC. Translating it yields CASSLRGQAYEQYF.

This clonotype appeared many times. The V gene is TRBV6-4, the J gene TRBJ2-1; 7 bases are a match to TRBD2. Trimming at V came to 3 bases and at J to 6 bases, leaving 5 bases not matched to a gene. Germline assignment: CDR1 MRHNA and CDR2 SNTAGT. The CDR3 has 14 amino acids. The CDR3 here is CASSEIASGNEQFF. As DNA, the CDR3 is TGTGCCAGCAGTGAAATTGCTAGCGGCAATGAGCAGTTCTTC.

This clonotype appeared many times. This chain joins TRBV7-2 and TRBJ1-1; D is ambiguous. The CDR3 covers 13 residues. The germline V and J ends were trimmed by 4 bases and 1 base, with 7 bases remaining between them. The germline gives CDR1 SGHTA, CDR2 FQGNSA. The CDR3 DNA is TGTGCCAGCAGCTCTCAGAGGAACACTGAAGCTTTCTTT. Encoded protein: CASSSQRNTEAFF.

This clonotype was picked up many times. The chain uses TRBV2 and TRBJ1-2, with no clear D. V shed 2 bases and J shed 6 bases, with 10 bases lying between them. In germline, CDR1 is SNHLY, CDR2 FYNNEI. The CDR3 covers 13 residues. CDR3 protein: CASSEIVRDGYTF. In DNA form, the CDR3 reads TGTGCCAGCAGTGAAATAGTACGGGATGGCTACACCTTC.

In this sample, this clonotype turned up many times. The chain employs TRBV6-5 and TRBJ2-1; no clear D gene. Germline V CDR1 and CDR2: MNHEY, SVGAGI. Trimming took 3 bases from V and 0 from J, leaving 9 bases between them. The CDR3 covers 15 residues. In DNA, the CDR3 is TGTGCCAGCAGTTATGCGCAAAGCTCCTACAATGAGCAGTTCTTC. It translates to CASSYAQSSYNEQFF.

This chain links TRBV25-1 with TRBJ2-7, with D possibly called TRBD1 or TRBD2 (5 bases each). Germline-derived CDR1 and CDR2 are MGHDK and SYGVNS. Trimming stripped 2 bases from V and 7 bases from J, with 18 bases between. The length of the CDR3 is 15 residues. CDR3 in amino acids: CASSEAGQGRREQYF. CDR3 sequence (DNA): TGTGCCAGCAGTGAAGCGGGCCAGGGACGTCGGGAGCAGTACTTC.

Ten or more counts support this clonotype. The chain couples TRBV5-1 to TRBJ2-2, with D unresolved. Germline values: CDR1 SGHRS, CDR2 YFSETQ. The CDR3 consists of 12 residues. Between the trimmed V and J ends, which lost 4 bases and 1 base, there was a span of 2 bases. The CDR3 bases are TGCGCCAGCAGCCAGAACACCGGGGAGCTGTTTTTT. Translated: CASSQNTGELFF.

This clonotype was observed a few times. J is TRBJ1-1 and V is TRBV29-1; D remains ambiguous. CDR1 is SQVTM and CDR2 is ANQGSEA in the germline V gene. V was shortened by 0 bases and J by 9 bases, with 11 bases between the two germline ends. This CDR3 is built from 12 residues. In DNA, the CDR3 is TGCAGCGTTGAAGATCTCGCCCGAAAAGCTTTCTTT. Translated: CSVEDLARKAFF. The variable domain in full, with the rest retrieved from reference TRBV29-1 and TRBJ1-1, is SAVISQKPSRDICQRGTSLTIQCQVDSQVTMMFWYRQQPGQSLTLIATANQGSEATYESGFVIDKFPISRPNLTFSTLTVSNMSPEDSSIYLCSVEDLARKAFFGQGTRLTVV.

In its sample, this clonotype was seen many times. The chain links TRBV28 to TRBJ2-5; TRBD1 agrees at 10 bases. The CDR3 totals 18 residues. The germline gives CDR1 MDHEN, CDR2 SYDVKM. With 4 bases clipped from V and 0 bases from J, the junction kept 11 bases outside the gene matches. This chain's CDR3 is CASSSRDRGRAYQETQYF. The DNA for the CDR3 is TGTGCCAGCAGTTCCCGGGACAGGGGACGAGCGTACCAAGAGACCCAGTACTTC.

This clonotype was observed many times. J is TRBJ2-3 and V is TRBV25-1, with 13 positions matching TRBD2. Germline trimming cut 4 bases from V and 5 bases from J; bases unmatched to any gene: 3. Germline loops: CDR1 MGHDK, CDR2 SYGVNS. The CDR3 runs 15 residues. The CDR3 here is CASSGTSGSEDTQYF. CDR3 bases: TGTGCCAGCAGTGGGACTAGCGGGAGTGAAGATACGCAGTATTTT.

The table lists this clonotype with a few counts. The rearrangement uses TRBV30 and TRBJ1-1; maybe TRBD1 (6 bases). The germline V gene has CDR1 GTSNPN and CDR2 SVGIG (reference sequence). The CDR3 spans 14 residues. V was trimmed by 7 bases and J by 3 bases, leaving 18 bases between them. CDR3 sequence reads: CASTSGTSDTEAFF. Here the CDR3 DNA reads TGTGCCTCAACATCCGGGACATCGGACACTGAAGCTTTCTTT.

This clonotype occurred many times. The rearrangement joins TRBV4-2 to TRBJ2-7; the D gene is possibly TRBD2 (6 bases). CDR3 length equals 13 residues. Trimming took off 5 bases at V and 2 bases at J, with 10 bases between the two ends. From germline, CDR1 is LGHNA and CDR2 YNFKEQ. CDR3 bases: TGTGCCAGCAGCGCCGGGAGTACCTACGAGCAGTACTTC. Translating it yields CASSAGSTYEQYF.

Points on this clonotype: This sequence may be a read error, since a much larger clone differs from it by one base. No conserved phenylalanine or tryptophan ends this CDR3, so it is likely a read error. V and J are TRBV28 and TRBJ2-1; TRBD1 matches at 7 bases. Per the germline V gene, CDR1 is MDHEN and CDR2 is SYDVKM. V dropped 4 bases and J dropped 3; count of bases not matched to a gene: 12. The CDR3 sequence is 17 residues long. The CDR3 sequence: CASSSPFTGVGYNEQFL. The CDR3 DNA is TGTGCCAGCAGTTCTCCCTTCACAGGGGTCGGCTACAATGAGCAGTTCCTC.

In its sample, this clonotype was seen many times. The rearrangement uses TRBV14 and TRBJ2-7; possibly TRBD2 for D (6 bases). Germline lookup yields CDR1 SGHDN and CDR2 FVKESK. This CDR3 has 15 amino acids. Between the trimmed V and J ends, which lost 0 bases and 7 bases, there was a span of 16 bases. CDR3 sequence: CASSQDEGRTREQYF. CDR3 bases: TGTGCCAGCAGCCAAGATGAGGGGAGGACTCGGGAGCAGTACTTC.

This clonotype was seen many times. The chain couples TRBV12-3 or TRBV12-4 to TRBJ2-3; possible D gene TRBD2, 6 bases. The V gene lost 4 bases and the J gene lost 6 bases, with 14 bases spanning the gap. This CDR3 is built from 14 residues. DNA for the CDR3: TGTGCCAGCAGTTCCGGGAGCAGAGGGGATACGCAGTATTTT. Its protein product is CASSSGSRGDTQYF.

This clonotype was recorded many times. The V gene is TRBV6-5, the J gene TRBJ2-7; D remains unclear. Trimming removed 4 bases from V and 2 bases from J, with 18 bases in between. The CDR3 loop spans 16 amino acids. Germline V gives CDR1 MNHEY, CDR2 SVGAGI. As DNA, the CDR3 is TGTGCCAGCAGTTTCAACCCGGAGCAGCCGACCTACGAGCAGTACTTC. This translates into CASSFNPEQPTYEQYF.

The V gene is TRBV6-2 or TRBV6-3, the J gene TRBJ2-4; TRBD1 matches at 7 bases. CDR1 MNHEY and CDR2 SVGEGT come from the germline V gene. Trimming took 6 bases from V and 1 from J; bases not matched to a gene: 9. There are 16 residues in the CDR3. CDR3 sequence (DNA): TGTGCCAGCAGCCCGACAGGGTCGGCGGCCAAAAACATTCAGTACTTC. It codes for CASSPTGSAAKNIQYF.

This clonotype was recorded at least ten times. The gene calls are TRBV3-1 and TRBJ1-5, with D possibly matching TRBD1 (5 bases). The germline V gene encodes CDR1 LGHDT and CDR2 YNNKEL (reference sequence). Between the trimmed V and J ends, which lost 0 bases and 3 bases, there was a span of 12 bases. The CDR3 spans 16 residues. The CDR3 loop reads CASSQDYGGINQPQHF. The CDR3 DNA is TGTGCCAGCAGCCAAGATTATGGGGGGATCAATCAGCCCCAGCATTTT.

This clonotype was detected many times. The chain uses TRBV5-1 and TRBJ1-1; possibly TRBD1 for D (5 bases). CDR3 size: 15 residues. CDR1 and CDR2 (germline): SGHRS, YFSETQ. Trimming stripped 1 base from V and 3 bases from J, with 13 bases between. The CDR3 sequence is CASSLPQGMDTEAFF. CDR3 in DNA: TGCGCCAGCAGCTTGCCGCAGGGTATGGACACTGAAGCTTTCTTT.

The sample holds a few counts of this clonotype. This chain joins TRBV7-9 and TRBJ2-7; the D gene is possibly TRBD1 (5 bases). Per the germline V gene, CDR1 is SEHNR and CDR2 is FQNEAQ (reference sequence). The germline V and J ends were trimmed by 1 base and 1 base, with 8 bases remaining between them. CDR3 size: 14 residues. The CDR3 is CASSLGDSSYEQYF. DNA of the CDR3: TGTGCCAGCAGCTTAGGTGACAGTTCCTACGAGCAGTACTTC.

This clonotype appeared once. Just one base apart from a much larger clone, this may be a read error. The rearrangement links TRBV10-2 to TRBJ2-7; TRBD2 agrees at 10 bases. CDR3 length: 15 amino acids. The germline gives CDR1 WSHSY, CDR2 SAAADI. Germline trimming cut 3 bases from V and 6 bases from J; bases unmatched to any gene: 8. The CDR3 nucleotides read TGCGCCAGCAGTGAAGGGGGAATAGCGGGAGGCGAGCAGTACTTC. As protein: CASSEGGIAGGEQYF.

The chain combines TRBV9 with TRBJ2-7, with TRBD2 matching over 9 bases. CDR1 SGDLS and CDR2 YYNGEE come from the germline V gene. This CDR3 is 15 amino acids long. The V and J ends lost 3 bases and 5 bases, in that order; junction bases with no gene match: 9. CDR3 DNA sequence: TGTGCCAGCAGCGGTGGGGCGGGAGGGCACAACGAGCAGTACTTC. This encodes CASSGGAGGHNEQYF.

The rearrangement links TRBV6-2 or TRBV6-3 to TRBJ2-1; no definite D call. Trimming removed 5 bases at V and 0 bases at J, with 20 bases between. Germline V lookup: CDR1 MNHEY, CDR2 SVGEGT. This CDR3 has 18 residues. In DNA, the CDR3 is TGTGCCAGCAGTACACGGCTTGTGGAGCTCAGCTCCTACAATGAGCAGTTCTTC. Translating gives CASSTRLVELSSYNEQFF.

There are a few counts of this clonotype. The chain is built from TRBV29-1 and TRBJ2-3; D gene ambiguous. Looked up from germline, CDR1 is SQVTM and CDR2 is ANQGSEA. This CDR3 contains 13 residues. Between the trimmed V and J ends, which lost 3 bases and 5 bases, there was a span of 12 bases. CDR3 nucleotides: TGCAGCGTTGATCGGATTTGGGTAGATACGCAGTATTTT. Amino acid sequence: CSVDRIWVDTQYF.

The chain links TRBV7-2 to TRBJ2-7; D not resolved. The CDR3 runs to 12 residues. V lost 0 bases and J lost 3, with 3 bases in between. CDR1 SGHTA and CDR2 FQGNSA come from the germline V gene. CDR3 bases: TGTGCCAGCAGCTTAGCGAACTACGAGCAGTACTTC. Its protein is CASSLANYEQYF.

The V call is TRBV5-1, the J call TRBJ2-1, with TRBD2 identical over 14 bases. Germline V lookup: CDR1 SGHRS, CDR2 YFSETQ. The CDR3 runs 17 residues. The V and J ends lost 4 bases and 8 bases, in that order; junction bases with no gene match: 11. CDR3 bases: TGCGCCAGCAGCCTTGGACTAGCGGGAGGCAGAGGACATGAGCAGTTCTTC. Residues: CASSLGLAGGRGHEQFF. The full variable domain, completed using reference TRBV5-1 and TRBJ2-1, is KAGVTQTPRYLIKTRGQQVTLSCSPISGHRSVSWYQQTPGQGLQFLFEYFSETQRNKGNFPGRFSGRQFSNSRSEMNVSTLELGDSALYLCASSLGLAGGRGHEQFFGPGTRLTVL.

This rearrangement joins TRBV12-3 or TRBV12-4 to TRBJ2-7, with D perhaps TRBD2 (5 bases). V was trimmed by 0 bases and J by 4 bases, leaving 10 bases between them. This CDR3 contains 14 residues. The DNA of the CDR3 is TGTGCCAGCAGTTTAGCGGGAGAACGGTACGAGCAGTACTTC. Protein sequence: CASSLAGERYEQYF.

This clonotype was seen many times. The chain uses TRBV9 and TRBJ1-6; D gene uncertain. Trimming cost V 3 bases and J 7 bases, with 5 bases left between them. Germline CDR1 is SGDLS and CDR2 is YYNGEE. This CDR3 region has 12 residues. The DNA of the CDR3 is TGTGCCAGCAGCGGCCTAAATTCACCCCTCCACTTT. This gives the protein CASSGLNSPLHF.

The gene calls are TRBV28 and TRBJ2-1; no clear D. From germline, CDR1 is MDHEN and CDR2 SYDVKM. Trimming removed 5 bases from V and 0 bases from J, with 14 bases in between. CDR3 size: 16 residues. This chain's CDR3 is CASSPLRVSSYNEQFF. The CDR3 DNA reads TGTGCCAGCAGTCCGCTCCGGGTGAGCTCCTACAATGAGCAGTTCTTC.